Listed below are T cell receptor beta chains from one sample, sequenced in a study of radiotherapy plus CTLA-4 blockade in lung cancer. The table came from immunoSEQ multiplex PCR; TCRdb's copy has only in-frame clones and leaves some out. There are about 59,000 clones in the sample; under 75% occur only once, and about 8.9% lies in the top ten. Specimen: peripheral blood, collected from a patient treated with radiotherapy plus ipilimumab. These receptors all stem from a human donor with non-small cell lung cancer whose response to radiotherapy plus ipilimumab could not be evaluated. Both conserved end residues are part of each CDR3.

V | CDR3
TRBV29-1 | CSVEDRSSGRYLSYEQYF
TRBV6-1 | CAGGVSYNSPLHF
TRBV21-1 | CASSKREGLSSYEQYF
TRBV5-6 | CASSPGLAVDYEQYF
TRBV5-1 | CASSWGQGGDSPLHF
TRBV9 | CASSGASGNTEAFF
TRBV6-5 | CASSYGHQPQHF
TRBV11-2 | CASSPLLANQETQYF
TRBV2 | CASRATAAGELFF
TRBV30 | CAWTRGDEKLFF
TRBV9 | CASSVVAGNGELFF
TRBV6-4 | CASSVRLATYNEQFF
TRBV28 | CASSQTTGGLSYGYTF
TRBV6-6 | CASSYPGQGMETQYF
TRBV5-5 | CASSWGGNSPLHF
TRBV7-2 | CASSLRSYEQYF
TRBV5-1 | CASSLGTGVATNEKLFF
TRBV7-2 | CASSLQYGTGSGNTIYF
TRBV30 | CAWSGTGVYEQYF
TRBV27 | CASSSGTGGRQPQHF
TRBV2 | CASIPGLAGGTTWEQYF
TRBV19 | CASRDRPNTEAFF
TRBV9 | CASSVGAGSTNEKLFF
TRBV9 | CASSVAPSTEAFF
TRBV6-6 | CASSRQGISGNTIYF
TRBV11-2 | CASRPTSGGYNEQFF
TRBV28 | CASSPPTRGHGYTF
TRBV11-2 | CASSVNPGYEQYF
TRBV6-5 | CAVGATGFGESQHF
TRBV6-5 | CASSSTGGAYGYTF